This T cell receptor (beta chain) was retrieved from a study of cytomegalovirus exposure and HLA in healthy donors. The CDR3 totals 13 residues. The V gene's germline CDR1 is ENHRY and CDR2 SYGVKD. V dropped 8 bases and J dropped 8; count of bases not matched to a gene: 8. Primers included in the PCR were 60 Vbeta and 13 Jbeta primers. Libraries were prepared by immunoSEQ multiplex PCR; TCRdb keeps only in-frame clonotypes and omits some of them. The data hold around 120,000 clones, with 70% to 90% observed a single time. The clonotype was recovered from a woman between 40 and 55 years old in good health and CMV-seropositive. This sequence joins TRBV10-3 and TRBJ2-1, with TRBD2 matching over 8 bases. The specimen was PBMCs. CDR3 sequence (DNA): TGTGCCATCTCCCTGGTTAGCGGGGATGAGCAGTTCTTC. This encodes CAISLVSGDEQFF.